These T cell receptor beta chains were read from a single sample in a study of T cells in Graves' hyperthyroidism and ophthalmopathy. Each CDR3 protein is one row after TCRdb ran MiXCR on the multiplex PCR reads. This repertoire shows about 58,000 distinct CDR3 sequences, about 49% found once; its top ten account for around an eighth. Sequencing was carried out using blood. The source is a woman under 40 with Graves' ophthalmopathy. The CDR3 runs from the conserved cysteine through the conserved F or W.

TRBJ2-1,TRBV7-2,CASSSGTGNYNEQFF
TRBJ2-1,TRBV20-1,CSASRTSGISYNEQFF
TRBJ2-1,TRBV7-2,CASSLGGGDTFF
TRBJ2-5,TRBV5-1,CASSSEGLPDETQYF
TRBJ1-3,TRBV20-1,CSARGAATTGNTIYF
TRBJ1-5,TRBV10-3,CAISGEGGNQPQHF
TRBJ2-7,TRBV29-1,CSVESGSSYEQYF
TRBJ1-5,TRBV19,CASSQDNQPQHF
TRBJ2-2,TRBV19,CACTIAASGRAGTGELFF
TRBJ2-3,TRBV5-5,CASSPLTLASTDTQYF
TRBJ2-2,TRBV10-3,CAISAHPTLGTGELFF
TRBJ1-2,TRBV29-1,CSVAGTGVTNYGYTF
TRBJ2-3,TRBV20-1,CSARQGATDTQCF
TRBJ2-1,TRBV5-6,CASSLSNPTGMSSYNEQFF
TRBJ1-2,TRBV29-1,CSDPRGYGYTF
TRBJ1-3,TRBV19,CASSIDPGSGNTIYF
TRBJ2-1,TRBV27,CASSSTDYLNNEQFF
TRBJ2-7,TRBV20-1,CSARTGGNEQYF
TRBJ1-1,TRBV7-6,CASSLGWGNTEAFF
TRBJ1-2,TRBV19,CASSIWVGGPSNYGYTF
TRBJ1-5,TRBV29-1,CSVSGQGKGDQPQHF
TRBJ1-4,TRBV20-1,CSAPKGGEKLFF
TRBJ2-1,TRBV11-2,CASTHREANEQFF
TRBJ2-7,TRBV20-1,CSARVGVYEQYF
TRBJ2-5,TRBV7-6,CASSYTGQIKETQYF
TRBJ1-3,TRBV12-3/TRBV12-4,CASSPRYGQTSGNTIYF